The present TCR beta chain was sequenced within a study of shared clonotypes between healthy human individuals. The study's findings and limits: The sharing of about 5% of naive CD4 clonotypes was seen across several donors.

Terminally differentiated effector memory CD45RA+ cells were excluded from the naive CD8 cells, which were CD45RO-negative and positively selected for CCR7. Healthy HIV-negative adults without recent acute infections or vaccinations served as donors. Concerning this clone: The antigen is not known.

Assay: immunoSEQ multiplex PCR; the TCRdb copy retains only in-frame clones and omits some. The sample shows 660,000 or so clones, 96% of them seen only once. V was pared by 8 bases and J by 4 bases, with 12 bases between. The CDR3 runs to 12 residues. Germline loops: CDR1 SNHLY, CDR2 FYNNEI. The source material was naive CD8+ T cells sorted from blood. The receptor comes from a woman in her thirties in good health. The J gene is TRBJ2-7, the V gene TRBV2; TRBD1 is a possible D gene (6 bases). This CDR3 is CASGDMMYEQYF. The CDR3 region has the DNA TGTGCCAGCGGGGACATGATGTACGAGCAGTACTTC.